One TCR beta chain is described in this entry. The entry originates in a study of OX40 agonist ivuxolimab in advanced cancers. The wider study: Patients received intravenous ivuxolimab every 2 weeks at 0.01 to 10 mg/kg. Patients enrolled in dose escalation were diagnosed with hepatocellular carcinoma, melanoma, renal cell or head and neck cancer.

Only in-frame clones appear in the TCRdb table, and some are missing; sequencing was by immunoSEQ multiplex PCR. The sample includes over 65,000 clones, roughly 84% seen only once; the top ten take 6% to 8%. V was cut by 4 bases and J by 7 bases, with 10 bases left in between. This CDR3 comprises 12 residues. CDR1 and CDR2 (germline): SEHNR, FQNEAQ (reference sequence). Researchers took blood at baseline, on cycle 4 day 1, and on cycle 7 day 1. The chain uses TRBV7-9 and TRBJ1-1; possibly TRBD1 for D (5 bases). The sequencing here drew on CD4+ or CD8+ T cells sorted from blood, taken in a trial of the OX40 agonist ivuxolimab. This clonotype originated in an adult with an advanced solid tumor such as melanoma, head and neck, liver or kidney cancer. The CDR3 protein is CASSSPGGEAFF. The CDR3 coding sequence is TGTGCCAGCAGCTCCCCGGGGGGTGAAGCTTTCTTT.